The 18 T cell receptor beta chains below come from one sample, sequenced in a study of cytomegalovirus exposure and HLA in healthy donors. Amplification used 60 Vbeta primers and 13 Jbeta primers. Produced via immunoSEQ multiplex PCR; TCRdb's table is partial and in-frame only. The data contain 200,000 or so clones, about 79% of them singletons. Sequenced: PBMCs. The receptors were sampled from a boy aged 2 to 10 in good health and CMV-seronegative.

The gene calls are TRBV4-3 and TRBJ2-2; the D gene is possibly TRBD1 (6 bases). CDR1 LGHNA and CDR2 YSLEER come from the germline V gene. V was cut by 3 bases and J by 7 bases, with 12 bases left in between. CDR3 length: 14 residues. CDR3 residues: CASSHRGSNGELFF. The CDR3 nucleotides read TGCGCCAGCAGCCACAGGGGAAGTAACGGGGAGCTGTTTTTT.

The chain couples TRBV7-2 to TRBJ2-7; D remains unclear. V lost 3 bases to trimming and J lost 7 bases, with 10 bases between them. This CDR3 is built from 12 residues. CDR1 SGHTA and CDR2 FQGNSA come from the germline V gene. CDR3 bases: TGTGCCAGCAGCTTCGCTGGCTTGGAGCAGTACTTC. Encoded protein: CASSFAGLEQYF.

The chain joins TRBV5-4 to TRBJ2-3, with D possibly matching TRBD2 (5 bases). CDR1 and CDR2 (germline): SGHNT, YYREEE (reference sequence). The V end lost 0 bases, the J end lost 6 bases, and 8 bases lay between the germline ends. The CDR3 has 13 amino acids. CDR3 residues: CASSLAGSDTQYF. CDR3 bases: TGTGCCAGCAGCTTGGCGGGATCGGATACGCAGTATTTT.

The chain joins TRBV7-6 to TRBJ2-5, with TRBD1 matching over 9 bases. The germline V gene encodes CDR1 SGHVS and CDR2 FNYEAQ. The ends lost 5 bases at V and 5 bases at J; junction bases unmatched: 6. The CDR3 consists of 14 residues. The CDR3 loop is CASSPSDRGETQYF. CDR3 sequence (DNA): TGTGCCAGCAGCCCCTCGGACAGGGGTGAGACCCAGTACTTC.

The rearrangement links TRBV2 to TRBJ2-1; D is possibly TRBD1 (5 bases). Per the germline V gene, CDR1 is SNHLY and CDR2 is FYNNEI. The length of the CDR3 is 14 residues. The germline V and J ends were trimmed by 7 bases and 0 bases, with 10 bases remaining between them. This CDR3 is CASTGDSSYNEQFF. CDR3 DNA: TGTGCCAGCACCGGTGACAGCTCCTACAATGAGCAGTTCTTC.

This clone occurred a few times. The chain recombines TRBV15 with TRBJ1-2, with D perhaps matching TRBD1 (5 bases). In germline, CDR1 is LNHNV, CDR2 YYDKDF (reference sequence). V lost 1 base to trimming and J lost 4 bases, with 19 bases between them. The CDR3 runs to 17 residues. As DNA, the CDR3 is TGTGCCACCAGCAGAGGTATCGGCCAGGGTACCGGCTATGGCTACACCTTC. Translation gives CATSRGIGQGTGYGYTF.

This clone has only a few counts. The V call is TRBV2, the J call TRBJ2-7; 7 bases are shared with TRBD2. After removal of 4 bases from V and 2 bases from J, the junction contained 8 bases not matched to a gene. Germline V CDR1 and CDR2: SNHLY, FYNNEI. The CDR3 has 15 residues. The chain's CDR3 is CASSAGREGAYEQYF. Written as DNA, the CDR3 is TGTGCCAGCAGTGCAGGGAGGGAGGGAGCCTACGAGCAGTACTTC. Full variable domain (rest looked up from reference TRBV2 and TRBJ2-7): EPEVTQTPSHQVTQMGQEVILRCVPISNHLYFYWYRQILGQKVEFLVSFYNNEISEKSEIFDDQFSVERPDGSNFTLKIRSTKLEDSAMYFCASSAGREGAYEQYFGPGTRLTVT.

This rearrangement joins TRBV9 to TRBJ2-3, with D tentatively TRBD2 (5 bases). This CDR3 comprises 13 residues. Trimming stripped 0 bases from V and 7 bases from J, with 9 bases between. In germline, CDR1 is SGDLS, CDR2 YYNGEE. The CDR3 loop is CASSVGLAYTQYF. The CDR3 DNA is TGTGCCAGCAGCGTAGGATTAGCGTATACGCAGTATTTT.

This clone was counted a few times. The gene calls are TRBV6-5 and TRBJ2-1, with D possibly TRBD1 on 5 matching bases. V was trimmed by 5 bases and J by 5 bases, leaving 13 bases between them. This CDR3 is built from 14 residues. Germline V gene sequence: CDR1 MNHEY, CDR2 SVGAGI. The CDR3: CASSPLTENNEQFF. CDR3 DNA sequence: TGTGCCAGCAGTCCCCTGACAGAAAACAATGAGCAGTTCTTC.

CDR3 loop: CASSDSPGGGAGEQFF. CDR3 DNA sequence: TGTGCCAGCAGTGACTCCCCTGGTGGGGGGGCCGGGGAGCAGTTCTTC. The chain links TRBV6-4 to TRBJ2-1, with a tentative D call TRBD2 (7 bases). In germline, CDR1 is MRHNA, CDR2 SNTAGT. V gave up 0 bases and J gave up 10 bases, with 19 bases separating them. The CDR3 consists of 16 residues.

CDR3 loop: CASSLAGSSYEQYF. The CDR3 DNA follows: TGTGCCAGCAGCTTGGCGGGGAGCTCCTACGAGCAGTACTTC. The chain carries TRBV5-6 and TRBJ2-7; perhaps TRBD2 as D (5 bases). The germline V and J ends were trimmed by 0 bases and 0 bases, with 7 bases remaining between them. The germline gives CDR1 SGHDT, CDR2 YYEEEE. The CDR3 is made up of 14 amino acids.

The rearrangement uses TRBV6-1 and TRBJ2-5; D possibly corresponds to TRBD1 (7 bases). Germline CDR1 MNHNS, CDR2 SASEGT. Trimming shortened V by 7 bases and J by 5 bases, and 17 bases separated the two germline ends. This CDR3 comprises 14 residues. The DNA for the CDR3 is TGTGCCAGCATCGGAGGGGGCGCGGGGGAGACCCAGTACTTC. This translates into CASIGGGAGETQYF.

The chain uses TRBV4-1 and TRBJ1-2; possibly TRBD1 for D (5 bases). This CDR3 spans 19 amino acids. V was pared by 6 bases and J by 8 bases, with 34 bases between. CDR1 is MGHRA and CDR2 is YSYEKL in the germline V gene. The CDR3 coding sequence is TGCGCCAGCAGTAGGTCCCCGACAGCCTCCTTCTCCCGAATAGGGGGCTACACCTTC. Encoded protein: CASSRSPTASFSRIGGYTF.

This clone showed up just a few times. The V gene is TRBV5-1, the J gene TRBJ1-4; 10 bases align to TRBD1. After removal of 2 bases from V and 9 bases from J, the junction contained 7 bases not matched to a gene. The CDR3 runs 15 residues. In germline, CDR1 is SGHRS, CDR2 YFSETQ. The chain's CDR3 is CASSFTGTGDKKLFF. DNA for the CDR3: TGCGCCAGCAGCTTCACCGGGACAGGGGATAAAAAACTGTTTTTT.

The chain carries TRBV9 and TRBJ1-2; 7 bases are shared with TRBD1. The germline V gene encodes CDR1 SGDLS and CDR2 YYNGEE. This CDR3 comprises 15 residues. V was pared by 4 bases and J by 8 bases, with 14 bases of the junction left unmatched. CDR3 DNA sequence: TGTGCCAGCAGCTTAGGACAGGAAGGGCTGAGAGGCTACACCTTC. Translating it yields CASSLGQEGLRGYTF.

In nucleotides, the CDR3 is TGTGCCAGCTCACCCGCGGGACAGAGGAACACCGGGGAGCTGTTTTTT. As protein: CASSPAGQRNTGELFF. V gene TRBV18 combines with J gene TRBJ2-2; tentative D call: TRBD1 (7 bases). This CDR3 region has 16 residues. Between the trimmed V and J ends, which lost 3 bases and 1 base, there was a span of 12 bases. The germline CDR1 and CDR2 sequences are KGHSH and LQKENI.

V usage is TRBV5-4 and J usage is TRBJ1-2; D not certain. The CDR3 extends over 15 amino acids. The ends were cut back, 3 bases at V and 0 bases at J, with 12 bases in the middle. In germline, CDR1 is SGHNT, CDR2 YYREEE (reference sequence). As DNA, the CDR3 is TGTGCCAGCAGCTCTGGCCTTTTTCCTAACTATGGCTACACCTTC. It encodes CASSSGLFPNYGYTF.

This clone has a handful of counts. V gene TRBV5-1 combines with J gene TRBJ2-3, with TRBD2 matching over 9 bases. CDR1 is SGHRS, CDR2 YFSETQ, per germline. With V trimmed by 4 bases and J by 4 bases, 4 bases remained unmatched. The CDR3 has 14 residues. The CDR3 coding sequence is TGCGCCAGCAGCCCCCAGCGGGGGGCAGATACGCAGTATTTT. Translating gives CASSPQRGADTQYF.